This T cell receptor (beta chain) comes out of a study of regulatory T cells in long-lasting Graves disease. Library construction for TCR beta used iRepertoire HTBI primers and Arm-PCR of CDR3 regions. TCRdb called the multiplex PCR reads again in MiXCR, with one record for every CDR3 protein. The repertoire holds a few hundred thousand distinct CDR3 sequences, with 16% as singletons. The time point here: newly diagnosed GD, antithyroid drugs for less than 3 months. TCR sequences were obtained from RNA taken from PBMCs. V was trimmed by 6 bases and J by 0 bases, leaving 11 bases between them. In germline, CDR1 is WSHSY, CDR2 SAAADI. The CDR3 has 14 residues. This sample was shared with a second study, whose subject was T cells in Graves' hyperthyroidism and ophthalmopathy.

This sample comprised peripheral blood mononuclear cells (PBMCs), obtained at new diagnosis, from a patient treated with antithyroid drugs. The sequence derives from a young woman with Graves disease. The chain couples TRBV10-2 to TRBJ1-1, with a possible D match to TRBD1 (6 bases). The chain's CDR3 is CASSKNRVNTEAFF. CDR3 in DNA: TGCGCCAGCAGCAAGAACAGGGTGAACACTGAAGCTTTCTTT.